The clone carrying this T cell receptor beta chain was observed a handful of times. The target antigen is unknown. V was pared by 2 bases and J by 7 bases, with 3 bases of the junction left unmatched. The CDR3 loop spans 15 amino acids. Germline V gene lookup returns CDR1 MNHNY and CDR2 SVGAGI (reference sequence). The time point here: after dendritic cell vaccination, including at tumor progression/relapse. The PCR used 60 V beta and 13 J beta primers. The assay was immunoSEQ multiplex PCR, and TCRdb's table has in-frame clones only and misses some. Here the sample spans about 91,000 clones, more than 80% being singletons. This sample stems from a study of glioma-infiltrating T cells after dendritic cell vaccination. Study outcomes and limitations: Patients with more pretreatment TILs had longer time to progression and survival. Complete blood and tumor specimen sets were limited to few patients.

The sequencing used blood, collected after dendritic cell vaccination. This TCR came from a human donor with glioblastoma. The chain joins TRBV6-6 to TRBJ1-4; TRBD1 agrees at 11 bases. The CDR3 here is CASSYGQGAFEKLFF. CDR3 DNA sequence: TGTGCCAGCAGTTACGGACAGGGGGCATTTGAAAAACTGTTTTTT.